Each of the 12 T cell receptor beta chains below was sequenced from the same sample in a study of T cell responses to AZD1222 COVID-19 vaccine. The data were produced by immunoSEQ multiplex PCR, yet TCRdb's version contains in-frame clones alone and is incomplete. Of 95,000 to 100,000 clones listed, about four fifths are singletons. The starting material was peripheral blood, obtained 28 days after the second AZD1222 dose. These TCRs come from an adult who received the AZD1222 COVID-19 vaccine.

J is TRBJ1-1 and V is TRBV5-6; D gene uncertain. Trimming cost V 0 bases and J 8 bases, with 14 bases left between them. The CDR3 has 14 amino acids. CDR1 SGHDT and CDR2 YYEEEE come from the germline V gene. The CDR3 reads CASSLGRMASEAFF. The CDR3 nucleotides read TGTGCCAGCAGCTTGGGGAGGATGGCTTCGGAAGCTTTCTTT.

This chain connects TRBV4-1 to TRBJ1-2, with D tentatively TRBD1 (5 bases). V was cut by 0 bases and J by 5 bases, with 10 bases left in between. The CDR3 is 14 amino acids. From germline, CDR1 is MGHRA and CDR2 YSYEKL. The CDR3 nucleotides read TGCGCCAGCAGCCAAGAGGAGGGGCAATATGGCTACACCTTC. Translation: CASSQEEGQYGYTF.

The chain employs TRBV6-5 and TRBJ2-7, with a weak D call TRBD2 (6 bases). V was clipped by 6 bases and J by 3 bases, with 9 bases between them. There are 12 residues in the CDR3. Germline-derived CDR1 and CDR2 are MNHEY and SVGAGI. In DNA, the CDR3 is TGTGCCAGCAGGGGACTGAACTACGAGCAGTACTTC. The encoded protein is CASRGLNYEQYF.

The rearrangement links TRBV24-1 to TRBJ2-1; a possible D gene is TRBD2 (6 bases). This CDR3 has 16 amino acids. V was pared by 3 bases and J by 8 bases, with 19 bases between. Germline-derived CDR1 and CDR2 are KGHDR and SFDVKD. The CDR3, as DNA: TGTGCCACCAGTGATAGCGCGGAGGGATCCCCGGATGAGCAGTTCTTC. It specifies CATSDSAEGSPDEQFF.

This clone was seen a single time. The V gene is TRBV10-3, the J gene TRBJ1-2; 9 bases map to TRBD1. Germline CDR1 reads ENHRY; CDR2 reads SYGVKD. This CDR3 has 14 residues. V shed 11 bases and J 8 bases; nucleotides not matched to a gene: 15. This CDR3 reads CAATETGGSRGYTF. CDR3 DNA sequence: TGTGCCGCTACGGAAACAGGGGGCAGTCGGGGCTACACCTTC.

The genes are TRBV4-3 and TRBJ2-1, with 7 bases that match TRBD1. The CDR3 is made up of 18 amino acids. J gave up 2 bases and V 4 bases, and 14 bases lay outside the gene matches. The germline V gene encodes CDR1 LGHNA and CDR2 YSLEER. CDR3 sequence: CASSRDRGFQRTYNEQFF. The CDR3 DNA reads as TGCGCCAGCAGCCGGGACAGAGGATTCCAAAGGACCTACAATGAGCAGTTCTTC.

The chain carries TRBV3-1 (or the pseudogene TRBV3-2) and TRBJ1-3; the match to TRBD1 covers 8 bases. The CDR3 contains 15 residues. Germline V gene lookup returns CDR1 LGHDT and CDR2 YNNKEL (reference sequence). The junction had 8 bases not matched to a gene; V was cut back by 2 bases and J by 8 bases. The CDR3 spells CASSQMTGASYTIYF. The CDR3 DNA reads TGTGCCAGCAGCCAAATGACAGGGGCAAGTTACACCATATATTTT.

The chain combines TRBV5-1 with TRBJ1-4; the match to TRBD1 covers 7 bases. The germline V gene encodes CDR1 SGHRS and CDR2 YFSETQ. This CDR3 is built from 14 residues. V lost 4 bases to trimming and J lost 4 bases; unmatched junction nucleotides: 4. For the CDR3, the DNA is TGCGCCAGCAGCACAGGGGATCTTAATGAAAAACTGTTTTTT. The encoded protein is CASSTGDLNEKLFF.

This clone has a handful of counts. This chain connects TRBV11-2 to TRBJ1-1, with D uncertain. The V and J ends lost 1 base and 2 bases respectively, with 5 bases between them. The CDR3 is made up of 13 amino acids. The V gene's germline CDR1 is SGHAT and CDR2 FQNNGV. CDR3 protein: CASSLGLNTEAFF. CDR3 in DNA: TGTGCCAGCAGCTTAGGGCTTAACACTGAAGCTTTCTTT.

This clone was seen a single time. J is TRBJ2-2 and V is TRBV11-2; D is unresolved. Per the germline V gene, CDR1 is SGHAT and CDR2 is FQNNGV. The V end lost 2 bases, the J end lost 5 bases, and 6 bases lay between the germline ends. The CDR3 has 13 residues. CDR3 sequence (DNA): TGTGCCAGCAGCTTACAAGGGACCGGGGAGCTGTTTTTT. This gives the protein CASSLQGTGELFF.

CDR3 DNA sequence: TGTGCCAGCAGCATACGGACAGGGCGAAGAGATACGCAGTATTTT. It translates to CASSIRTGRRDTQYF. The gene calls are TRBV5-6 and TRBJ2-3, with 8 positions matching TRBD1. The CDR3 has 15 amino acids. With V trimmed by 4 bases and J by 5 bases, 9 bases remained unmatched. Germline CDR1 is SGHDT and CDR2 is YYEEEE. The full variable domain, rest sourced from reference TRBV5-6 and TRBJ2-3, is DAGVTQSPTHLIKTRGQQVTLRCSPKSGHDTVSWYQQALGQGPQFIFQYYEEEERQRGNFPDRFSGHQFPNYSSELNVNALLLGDSALYLCASSIRTGRRDTQYFGPGTRLTVL.

The chain has TRBV11-3 and TRBJ2-3; D is tentatively TRBD1 or TRBD2 (5 bases each). Germline CDR1 is SGHNT and CDR2 is YENEEA. CDR3 length equals 18 residues. Trimming took off 1 base at V and 0 bases at J, with 17 bases between the two ends. The CDR3 DNA reads TGTGCCAGCAGCTTAGTGAGGGGCGCGACCCCTAGCACAGATACGCAGTATTTT. Amino acids: CASSLVRGATPSTDTQYF.